Listed below are T cell receptor beta chains from one sample, sequenced in a study of type 1 and type 2 diabetes patients. From the multiplex PCR reads, TCRdb called clonotypes with MiXCR, one entry per CDR3 protein. The table records 250,000 or so distinct CDR3 sequences, around 47% of them present only once. What was sequenced was peripheral blood mononuclear cells (PBMCs). Source of these receptors: a man younger than 35 with type 2 diabetes. Both conserved end residues are part of each CDR3. D genes are given only for firm matches. Size tells how often a clone was seen (once, few, many) or the class of an expanded clone, and some rows leave it out.

clone_size cdr3_length d_call j_call v_call cdr3_nt cdr3_aa
many 15 - TRBJ1-6 TRBV19 TGTGCCAGTAGCCCAGCCTCAGGGGTCGATTCACCCCTCCACTTT CASSPASGVDSPLHF
- 13 - TRBJ2-3 TRBV6-6 TGTGCCGGTTCGTCCCCGGGCACAGATACGCAGTATTTT CAGSSPGTDTQYF
many 11 - TRBJ1-1 TRBV2 TGTGCCAGCGTGTGGGGAACTGAAGCTTTCTTT CASVWGTEAFF
- 15 - TRBJ2-7 TRBV19 TGTGCCAGTAGTATATCGGCGGCCGGAACCTACGAGCAGTACTTC CASSISAAGTYEQYF
- 13 TRBD1 TRBJ1-2 TRBV6-5 TGTGCCAGCAGGTACAGGGGGGCCTATGGCTACACCTTC CASRYRGAYGYTF
- 14 - TRBJ1-1 TRBV2 TGTGCCAGCAGGCCCCGGGGGGGGAACACTGAAGCTTTCTTT CASRPRGGNTEAFF
- 16 - TRBJ1-5 TRBV7-8 TGTGCCAGCAGCCCTGTGGGTTGGGACAGCAATCAGCCCCAGCATTTT CASSPVGWDSNQPQHF
few 14 - TRBJ1-6 TRBV12-3/TRBV12-4 TGTGCCAGCAGTTTAAGCCCCCAAAACTCACCCCTCCACTTT CASSLSPQNSPLHF
- 18 TRBD2 TRBJ2-2 TRBV24-1 TGTGCCACCAGTGATTCGCCCGGAGCGGGATTGGGCACCGGGGAGCTGTTTTTT CATSDSPGAGLGTGELFF
few 13 - TRBJ1-1 TRBV5-1 TGCGCCAGCAGCGGATTTGCGGGGAGACAGGCTTTCTTT CASSGFAGRQAFF
- 14 TRBD1 TRBJ1-3 TRBV11-2 TGTGCCAGCAGCTTGGACAGGGTATTAAACACCATATATTTT CASSLDRVLNTIYF
- 14 - TRBJ1-2 TRBV12-3/TRBV12-4 TGTGCCAGCAGTCCAATGAGACGGGGCTATGGCTACACCTTC CASSPMRRGYGYTF
few 16 TRBD1 TRBJ2-5 TRBV7-3 TGTGCCAGCAGCTCCCCGGACAGGGTTCAGGGCGAGACCCAGTACTTC CASSSPDRVQGETQYF
- 15 - TRBJ1-1 TRBV7-6 TGTGCCAGCAGCCCCCCCGCTGGATTGAACACTGAAGCTTTCTTT CASSPPAGLNTEAFF
few 15 TRBD2 TRBJ2-1 TRBV28 TGTGCCAGCAGTCCGGGACTAGCGGGGGTTAATGAGCAGTTCTTC CASSPGLAGVNEQFF
- 14 - TRBJ1-2 TRBV7-2 TGTGCCAGCAGCTTAGTACCACCTAACTATGGCTACACCTTC CASSLVPPNYGYTF
- 14 - TRBJ1-3 TRBV9 TGTGCCAGCAGCGTAGCTACGTGGGGAAACACCATATATTTT CASSVATWGNTIYF